A single sample is the source of the 21 T cell receptor beta chains below, sequenced in a study of post-analysis software for immune sequencing data. Study-level results: About 5 TRBV segments, including TRBV5-6, TRBV5-1 and TRBV20-1, were more frequent in patients than controls.

cDNA libraries of TCR beta carried unique molecular identifiers. MiXCR, applied by TCRdb to the PCR reads, yields one record per CDR3 protein. This table holds about 760,000 distinct CDR3 sequences, just under 30% found once. Their recognized antigens are unknown. Sample: blood. All receptors derive from a girl between 10 and 17 years old with multiple sclerosis.

The V call is TRBV29-1, the J call TRBJ2-2; the D is unclear. CDR1 SQVTM and CDR2 ANQGSEA come from the germline V gene. The CDR3 has 13 amino acids. V lost 4 bases and J lost 4, with 10 bases in between. The CDR3 loop reads CSVVSSVTGELFF. The CDR3 DNA sequence: TGCAGCGTTGTGAGTTCGGTCACCGGGGAGCTGTTTTTT.

This chain links TRBV20-1 with TRBJ2-3; either TRBD1 or TRBD2 may supply D (5 bases each). V lost 6 bases to trimming and J lost 2 bases, with 12 bases between them. The CDR3 extends over 13 amino acids. Per germline, CDR1 DFQATT and CDR2 SNEGSKA (reference sequence). The CDR3 nucleotides are TGCAGTGCCTCGGGGACCCTCACAGATACGCAGTATTTT. This translates into CSASGTLTDTQYF.

The chain is built from TRBV7-2 and TRBJ2-5; no definite D call. With 5 bases removed from V and 5 bases from J, the gap between germline ends came to 15 bases. CDR3 size: 14 residues. The germline V gene has CDR1 SGHTA and CDR2 FQGNSA. CDR3 in amino acids: CASSARMGFETQYF. DNA of the CDR3: TGTGCCAGCAGCGCCAGGATGGGTTTTGAGACCCAGTACTTC.

This clonotype was seen more than once but under ten times. This chain connects TRBV5-1 to TRBJ2-6, with a tentative D call TRBD1 (6 bases). The CDR3 consists of 14 residues. Germline CDR1 reads SGHRS; CDR2 reads YFSETQ. The V and J ends lost 3 bases and 4 bases respectively, with 8 bases between them. The CDR3 sequence: CASSYREGANVLTF. The CDR3, as DNA: TGCGCCAGCAGCTACAGGGAAGGGGCCAACGTCCTGACTTTC.

This sequence joins TRBV12-3 or TRBV12-4 and TRBJ2-3; unclear D gene. Trimming removed 7 bases from V and 4 bases from J, with 24 bases in between. This CDR3 has 17 residues. Here the CDR3 reads CASNATCRPRMADTQYF. CDR3 DNA sequence: TGTGCCAGCAACGCAACCTGCCGGCCCCGGATGGCAGATACGCAGTATTTT.

This chain links TRBV5-5 with TRBJ2-5, with a weak D call TRBD2 (5 bases). CDR1 and CDR2 (germline): SGHKS, YYEKEE (reference sequence). The CDR3 sequence is 16 residues long. V lost 4 bases and J lost 4, with 20 bases in between. CDR3 region: CASSHPSVGARETQYF. DNA for the CDR3: TGTGCCAGCAGCCACCCCTCGGTGGGAGCTAGAGAGACCCAGTACTTC.

The sample holds a few counts of this clonotype. The chain couples TRBV6-2 or TRBV6-3 to TRBJ2-1; D not resolved. V lost 8 bases and J 8 bases, leaving 16 bases between the germline ends. The CDR3 spans 13 residues. Germline assignment: CDR1 MNHEY and CDR2 SVGEGT. CDR3 nucleotides: TGTGCCAGCGTTGGGCTACCGAACGATGAGCAGTTCTTC. Translating gives CASVGLPNDEQFF.

DNA of the CDR3: TGTGCCAGCAGTACCCTGGGCACAGATACGCAGTATTTT. This sequence encodes CASSTLGTDTQYF. The genes are TRBV6-4 and TRBJ2-3; no clear D. Trimming removed 5 bases from V and 1 base from J, with 7 bases in between. The CDR3 has 13 residues. Germline V CDR1 and CDR2: MRHNA, SNTAGT.

This clonotype has only a few counts. The rearrangement links TRBV6-6 to TRBJ2-3; maybe TRBD1 (6 bases). There are 12 residues in the CDR3. The germline V gene has CDR1 MNHNY and CDR2 SVGAGI (reference sequence). Trimming stripped 8 bases from V and 6 bases from J, with 12 bases between. CDR3 amino acids: CASSPGQDTQYF. Written as DNA, the CDR3 is TGTGCCAGCTCACCAGGACAGGATACGCAGTATTTT.

The gene calls are TRBV6-5 and TRBJ2-5, with TRBD2 as a possible D gene (5 bases). V lost 5 bases, J lost 5 bases, and 12 bases lay in between. The germline V gene encodes CDR1 MNHEY and CDR2 SVGAGI. This CDR3 contains 13 residues. DNA for the CDR3: TGTGCCAGCAGTACGTGGGTAGCGGAGACCCAGTACTTC. Translating gives CASSTWVAETQYF.

The V call is TRBV29-1, the J call TRBJ1-2; 8 bases line up with TRBD1. The CDR3 has 14 amino acids. Losses at the gene ends were 6 bases for V and 3 bases for J; bases not matched to a gene: 9. Germline lookup yields CDR1 SQVTM and CDR2 ANQGSEA. CDR3 amino acids: CSVRTGPVYYGYTF. CDR3 bases: TGCAGCGTCCGGACAGGGCCGGTATACTATGGCTACACCTTC.

This clonotype has only a few counts. The chain joins TRBV6-2 or TRBV6-3 to TRBJ2-1, with 12 nucleotides matching TRBD2. CDR1 and CDR2 from the germline V gene are MNHEY and SVGEGT. The CDR3 is made up of 15 amino acids. V was pared by 4 bases and J by 6 bases, with 4 bases of the junction left unmatched. DNA of the CDR3: TGTGCCAGCAGTTCCGGACTAGCGGGACCCAATGAGCAGTTCTTC. Amino acid sequence: CASSSGLAGPNEQFF.

The J gene is TRBJ1-1, the V gene TRBV20-1; no clear D. Germline V gene lookup returns CDR1 DFQATT and CDR2 SNEGSKA (reference sequence). The CDR3 contains 12 residues. The V gene lost 6 bases and the J gene lost 6 bases, with 14 bases spanning the gap. As DNA, the CDR3 is TGCAGTGCCACGGAAGGGTCTCCTGAAGCTTTCTTT. It specifies CSATEGSPEAFF.

The genes are TRBV7-2 and TRBJ1-5; D unclear. V was clipped by 5 bases and J by 7 bases, with 12 bases between them. The CDR3 length is 13 residues. Germline V lookup: CDR1 SGHTA, CDR2 FQGNSA. CDR3 bases: TGTGCCAGCAGCCAAGAGATGAGGCAGCCCCAGCATTTT. It codes for CASSQEMRQPQHF.

A note on this clonotype: One junction end disagrees with the germline gene, perhaps due to a read error. The chain couples TRBV7-2 to TRBJ1-2; no definite D call. This CDR3 comprises 14 residues. Germline loops: CDR1 SGHTA, CDR2 FQGNSA. In DNA form, the CDR3 reads TGTGCCACTAGACCCCCGAAAGAGAACTGTGGCTACACCTTC. Residues: CATRPPKENCGYTF.

The genes are TRBV2 and TRBJ1-2, with 7 nucleotides matching TRBD1. Germline CDR1 is SNHLY and CDR2 is FYNNEI. Trimming at V came to 0 bases and at J to 5 bases, leaving 6 bases not matched to a gene. The length of the CDR3 is 15 residues. CDR3 coding DNA: TGTGCCAGCAGTGAAGCGCGACAGGGCCTATATGGCTACACCTTC. Translating gives CASSEARQGLYGYTF.

This sequence joins TRBV27 and TRBJ2-1; no clear D gene. The germline V gene encodes CDR1 MNHEY and CDR2 SMNVEV (reference sequence). Trimming took 8 bases from V and 10 from J, leaving 12 bases between them. This CDR3 has 11 amino acids. The CDR3 DNA sequence: TGTGCCAGCCACAGCGCGGACGAGCAGTTCTTC. Protein product: CASHSADEQFF.

This clonotype was seen only a few times. The chain recombines TRBV6-2 or TRBV6-3 with TRBJ1-4; no firm D call. From germline, CDR1 is MNHEY and CDR2 SVGEGT. V was cut by 7 bases and J by 5 bases, with 8 bases left in between. The CDR3 covers 12 residues. The CDR3 protein is CASTNSNEKLFF. The CDR3 DNA is TGTGCCAGCACCAACTCCAATGAAAAACTGTTTTTT.

This clonotype was seen more than once but under ten times. V and J are TRBV12-3 or TRBV12-4 and TRBJ2-3; D not certain. The CDR3 extends over 15 amino acids. V was shortened by 6 bases and J by 0 bases, with 13 bases between the two germline ends. The CDR3 here is CASSTRISSTDTQYF. The CDR3 region has the DNA TGTGCCAGCAGCACCAGGATATCTAGCACAGATACGCAGTATTTT.

This clonotype was observed a single time. The genes are TRBV4-1 and TRBJ1-3; D uncertain. The germline V gene encodes CDR1 MGHRA and CDR2 YSYEKL. Trimming left V 0 bases short and J 5 bases short, with 8 bases between. The CDR3 is 14 residues long. In DNA, the CDR3 is TGCGCCAGCAGCCAAGATCCTTCACGAAACACCATATATTTT. Translating gives CASSQDPSRNTIYF.

Only a few counts were recorded for this clonotype. V is TRBV7-2 and J is TRBJ2-4; 10 bases align to TRBD2. Near its end, the DNA agrees better with TRBJ2-5, so the J call may be wrong. Germline CDR1 and CDR2: SGHTA and FQGNSA. This CDR3 region has 14 residues. CDR3 protein: CASSKAGGWETQYF. CDR3 nucleotides: TGTGCCAGCAGCAAAGCGGGAGGGTGGGAGACCCAGTACTTC.